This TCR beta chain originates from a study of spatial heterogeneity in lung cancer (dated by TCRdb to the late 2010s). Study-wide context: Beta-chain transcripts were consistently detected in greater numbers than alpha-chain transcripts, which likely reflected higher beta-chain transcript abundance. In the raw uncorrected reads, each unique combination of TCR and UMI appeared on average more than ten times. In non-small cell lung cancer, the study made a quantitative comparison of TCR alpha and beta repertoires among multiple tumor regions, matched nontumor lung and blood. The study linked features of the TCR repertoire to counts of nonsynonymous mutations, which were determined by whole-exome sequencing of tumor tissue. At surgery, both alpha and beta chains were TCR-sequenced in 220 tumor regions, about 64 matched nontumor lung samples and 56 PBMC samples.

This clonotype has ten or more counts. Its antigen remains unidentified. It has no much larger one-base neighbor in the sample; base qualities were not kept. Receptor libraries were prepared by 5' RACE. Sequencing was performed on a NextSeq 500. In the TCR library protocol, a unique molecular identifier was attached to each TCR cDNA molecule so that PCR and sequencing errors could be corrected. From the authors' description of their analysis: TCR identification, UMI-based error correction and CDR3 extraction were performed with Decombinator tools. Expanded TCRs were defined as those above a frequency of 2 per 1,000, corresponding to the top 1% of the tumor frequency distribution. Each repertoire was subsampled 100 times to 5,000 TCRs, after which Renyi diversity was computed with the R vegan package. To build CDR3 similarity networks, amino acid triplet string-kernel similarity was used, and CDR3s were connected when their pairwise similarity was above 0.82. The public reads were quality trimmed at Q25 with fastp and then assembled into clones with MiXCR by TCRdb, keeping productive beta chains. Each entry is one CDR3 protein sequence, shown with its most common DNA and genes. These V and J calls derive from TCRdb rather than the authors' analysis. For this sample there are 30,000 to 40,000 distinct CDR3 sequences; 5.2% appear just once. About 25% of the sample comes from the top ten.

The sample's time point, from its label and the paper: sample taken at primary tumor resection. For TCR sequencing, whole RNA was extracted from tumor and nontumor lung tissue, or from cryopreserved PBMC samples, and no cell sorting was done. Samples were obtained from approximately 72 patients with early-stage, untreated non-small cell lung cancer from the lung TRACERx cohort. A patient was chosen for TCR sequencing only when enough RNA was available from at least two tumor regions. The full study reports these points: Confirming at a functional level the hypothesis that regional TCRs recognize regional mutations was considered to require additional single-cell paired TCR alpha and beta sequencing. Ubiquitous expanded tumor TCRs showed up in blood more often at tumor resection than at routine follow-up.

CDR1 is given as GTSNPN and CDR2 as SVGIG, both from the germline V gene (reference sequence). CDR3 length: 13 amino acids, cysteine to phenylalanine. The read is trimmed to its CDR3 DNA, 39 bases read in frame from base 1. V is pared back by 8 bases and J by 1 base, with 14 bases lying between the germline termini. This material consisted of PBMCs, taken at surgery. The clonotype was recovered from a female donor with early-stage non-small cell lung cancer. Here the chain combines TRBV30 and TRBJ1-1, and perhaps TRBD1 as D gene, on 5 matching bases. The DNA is TGTGCCGGAGGGAGGGGAGGGAACACTGAAGCTTTCTTT. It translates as CAGGRGGNTEAFF.